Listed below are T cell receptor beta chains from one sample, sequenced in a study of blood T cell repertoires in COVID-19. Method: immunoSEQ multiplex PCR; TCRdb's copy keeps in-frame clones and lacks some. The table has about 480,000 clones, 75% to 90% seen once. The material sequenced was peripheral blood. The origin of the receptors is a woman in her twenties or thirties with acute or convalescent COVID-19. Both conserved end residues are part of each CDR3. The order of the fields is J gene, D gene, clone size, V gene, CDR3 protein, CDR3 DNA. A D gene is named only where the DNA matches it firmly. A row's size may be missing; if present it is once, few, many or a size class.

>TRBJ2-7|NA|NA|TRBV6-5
CASNSGRDNSYEQYF
TGTGCCAGCAATTCAGGCCGGGACAACTCCTACGAGCAGTACTTC
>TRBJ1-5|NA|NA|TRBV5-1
CASSLSGGNQPQHF
TGCGCCAGCAGCTTGAGCGGTGGCAATCAGCCCCAGCATTTT
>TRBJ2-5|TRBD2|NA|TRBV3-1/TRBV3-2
CASTERGVYQETQYF
TGTGCCAGCACCGAGCGGGGAGTCTACCAAGAGACCCAGTACTTC
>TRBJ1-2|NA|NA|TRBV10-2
CASSETGSYGYTF
TGCGCCAGCAGTGAGACAGGGAGCTATGGCTACACCTTC
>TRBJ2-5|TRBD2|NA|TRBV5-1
CASSGGLQETQYF
TGCGCCAGCAGCGGGGGACTACAAGAGACCCAGTACTTC
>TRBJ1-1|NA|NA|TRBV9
CASSPQRGKRDSEAFF
TGTGCCAGCAGCCCCCAAAGGGGAAAGCGCGATTCTGAAGCTTTCTTT
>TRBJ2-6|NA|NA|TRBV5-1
CASSSGLGNFNSGANVLTF
TGCGCCAGCAGCTCGGGATTAGGGAATTTTAACTCTGGGGCCAACGTCCTGACTTTC
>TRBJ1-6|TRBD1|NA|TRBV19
CASSISGTGVTPLHF
TGTGCCAGTAGTATTTCGGGGACAGGGGTTACACCCCTCCACTTT
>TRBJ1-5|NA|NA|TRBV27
CASSLRSPATAGNQPQHF
TGTGCCAGCAGTTTAAGATCCCCAGCCACTGCGGGCAATCAGCCCCAGCATTTT
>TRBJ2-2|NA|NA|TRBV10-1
CASSGLETGELFF
TGCGCCAGCTCAGGGTTGGAAACCGGGGAGCTGTTTTTT
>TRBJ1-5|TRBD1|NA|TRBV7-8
CASSPDRGNQPQHF
TGTGCCAGCAGCCCCGACAGGGGCAATCAGCCCCAGCATTTT
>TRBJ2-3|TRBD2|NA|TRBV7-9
CASSLGSTSGGSDTQYF
TGTGCCAGCAGCTTAGGATCGACTAGCGGGGGCTCAGATACGCAGTATTTT
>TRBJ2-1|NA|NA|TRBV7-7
CASSLFGGRNSYNEQFF
TGTGCCAGCAGCTTGTTTGGCGGCCGCAACTCCTACAATGAGCAGTTCTTC
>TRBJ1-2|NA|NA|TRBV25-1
CASTSRETYGYTF
TGTGCCAGCACCTCACGGGAAACCTATGGCTACACCTTC
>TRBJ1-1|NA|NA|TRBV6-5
CASSYSSGKAFF
TGTGCCAGCAGTTACTCATCCGGGAAAGCTTTCTTT
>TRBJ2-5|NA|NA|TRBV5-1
CASSPIQGEETQYF
TGCGCCAGCAGCCCGATACAGGGAGAAGAGACCCAGTACTTC
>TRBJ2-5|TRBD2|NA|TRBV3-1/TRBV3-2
CASSHLSGGINQETQYF
TGTGCCAGCAGCCACCTTTCCGGGGGGATTAATCAAGAGACCCAGTACTTC
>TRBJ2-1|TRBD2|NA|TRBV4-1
CASSQGALGGSNEQFF
TGCGCCAGCAGCCAAGGGGCCCTGGGAGGGTCCAATGAGCAGTTCTTC
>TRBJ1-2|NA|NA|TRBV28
CASSLLGREAGYTF
TGTGCCAGCAGTTTATTAGGCAGGGAGGCTGGCTACACCTTC
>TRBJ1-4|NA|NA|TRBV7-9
CASSFTAGVNEKLFF
TGTGCCAGCAGCTTTACGGCAGGGGTTAATGAAAAACTGTTTTTT
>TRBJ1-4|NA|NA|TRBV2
CASSEQGGEKLFF
TGTGCCAGCAGTGAGCAGGGAGGGGAAAAACTGTTTTTT
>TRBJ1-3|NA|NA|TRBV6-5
CASSYGGDGNTIYF
TGTGCCAGCAGTTACGGCGGGGATGGAAACACCATATATTTT
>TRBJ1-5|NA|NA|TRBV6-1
CASSEAAGAGQPQHF
TGTGCCAGCAGTGAAGCAGCGGGGGCAGGTCAGCCCCAGCATTTT
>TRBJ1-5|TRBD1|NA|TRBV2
CASSEGQGAGQPQHF
TGTGCCAGCAGTGAAGGACAGGGGGCAGGTCAGCCCCAGCATTTT
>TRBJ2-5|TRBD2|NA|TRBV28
CASSQFASGVQETQYF
TGTGCCAGCAGTCAGTTCGCTAGCGGGGTCCAAGAGACCCAGTACTTC
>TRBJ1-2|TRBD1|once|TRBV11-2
CASSLTGGGANYGYTF
TGTGCCAGCAGCTTAACAGGGGGGGGAGCTAACTATGGCTACACCTTC
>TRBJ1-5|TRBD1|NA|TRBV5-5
CASSLEGGWGNQPQHF
TGTGCCAGCAGCTTGGAAGGGGGCTGGGGCAATCAGCCCCAGCATTTT
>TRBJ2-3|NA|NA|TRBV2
CASSEVGGGWTDTQYF
TGTGCCAGCAGTGAAGTTGGGGGGGGCTGGACAGATACGCAGTATTTT